Below are 19 T cell receptor beta chains sequenced from a single sample in a study of shared clonotypes between healthy human individuals. Libraries were prepared by immunoSEQ multiplex PCR; TCRdb keeps only in-frame clonotypes and omits some of them. The sample carries about 2 million clones, approximately 94% recorded once. Naive-designated CD8 cells lacked CD45RO, were positively enriched for CCR7, and omitted terminally differentiated effector memory CD45RA+ cells. Sequenced: naive CD8+ T cells sorted from blood. Receptors originate from a man in his late teens or twenties in good health.

This chain links TRBV27 with TRBJ2-2; possible D gene TRBD1, 5 bases. Trimming pared 7 bases from V and 3 bases from J, leaving 18 bases between. The CDR3 consists of 16 residues. Germline loops: CDR1 MNHEY, CDR2 SMNVEV (reference sequence). The DNA for the CDR3 is TGTGCCAGCACCACCACTTGGCAGGGTTACACCGGGGAGCTGTTTTTT. It encodes CASTTTWQGYTGELFF.

This rearrangement joins TRBV2 to TRBJ2-3; 12 nucleotides agree with TRBD1. Germline assignment: CDR1 SNHLY and CDR2 FYNNEI. V lost 0 bases and J lost 0; bases outside the gene matches: 4. The CDR3 is 18 residues long. DNA of the CDR3: TGTGCCAGCAGTGAAGCGTGGGGACAGGGGGCAAGCACAGATACGCAGTATTTT. It specifies CASSEAWGQGASTDTQYF.

As regards this clone: This CDR3 is also generated by other DNA sequences in the sample. The chain couples TRBV7-9 to TRBJ2-7; no definite D call. This CDR3 is 13 amino acids long. Trimming shortened V by 3 bases and J by 1 base, and 7 bases separated the two germline ends. Germline values: CDR1 SEHNR, CDR2 FQNEAQ (reference sequence). The CDR3 DNA is TGTGCCAGCAGCTTCCGCGTTTCCTACGAGCAGTACTTC. It specifies CASSFRVSYEQYF.

V and J are TRBV15 and TRBJ1-4, with D possibly matching TRBD1 (6 bases). This CDR3 spans 12 amino acids. V lost 6 bases to trimming and J lost 14 bases, with 16 bases between them. Germline assignment: CDR1 LNHNV and CDR2 YYDKDF (reference sequence). In nucleotides, the CDR3 is TGTGCCACCAGTACGGACAGCCTAGGGCTGTTTTTT. It translates to CATSTDSLGLFF.

This rearrangement joins TRBV15 to TRBJ1-1; D may be TRBD1 (5 bases). CDR3 length equals 14 residues. Trimming took 5 bases from V and 5 from J, leaving 15 bases between them. Germline loops: CDR1 LNHNV, CDR2 YYDKDF (reference sequence). The CDR3 region is CATSGARGRTEAFF. The CDR3 region has the DNA TGTGCCACCAGCGGGGCGAGAGGGAGGACTGAAGCTTTCTTT.

The V gene is TRBV7-8, the J gene TRBJ2-5; D may correspond to TRBD1 or TRBD2 (5 bases each). V lost 5 bases and J 3 bases, leaving 25 bases between the germline ends. Looked up from germline, CDR1 is SGHVS and CDR2 is FQNEAQ. CDR3 length: 18 amino acids. CDR3 loop: CASSPIRWRPLGEETQYF. In DNA form, the CDR3 reads TGTGCCAGCAGCCCCATCCGTTGGAGACCCTTGGGGGAAGAGACCCAGTACTTC.

J is TRBJ2-1 and V is TRBV11-2; D is undetermined. Germline CDR1 and CDR2: SGHAT and FQNNGV. V was clipped by 5 bases and J by 1 base, with 12 bases between them. The CDR3 has 15 residues. The CDR3 nucleotides read TGTGCCAGCAGCCCCTCTAGGGTGTCCTACAATGAGCAGTTCTTC. Residues: CASSPSRVSYNEQFF.

Turning to this clone: Different DNA sequences within this sample yield the same CDR3. The chain combines TRBV9 with TRBJ2-5, with D hard to call. This CDR3 comprises 13 residues. V was clipped by 0 bases and J by 3 bases, with 6 bases between them. From germline, CDR1 is SGDLS and CDR2 YYNGEE. The CDR3 reads CASSVAPEETQYF. The CDR3 DNA is TGTGCCAGCAGCGTAGCACCAGAAGAGACCCAGTACTTC.

The chain has TRBV19 and TRBJ2-5, with TRBD2 matching 14 bases. Per germline, CDR1 LNHDA and CDR2 SQIVND (reference sequence). The CDR3 consists of 13 residues. Losses at the gene ends were 6 bases for V and 8 bases for J; bases not matched to a gene: 2. CDR3 amino acids: CASSGLAGGTQYF. The CDR3 DNA sequence: TGTGCCAGTAGCGGACTAGCGGGGGGTACCCAGTACTTC.

This clone was detected a few times. Within the sample, other DNA sequences also encode this same CDR3. V usage is TRBV28 and J usage is TRBJ2-7; D ambiguous. Deletions cut 2 bases from V and 0 bases from J, with 5 bases between. CDR3 length: 13 residues. CDR1 is MDHEN, CDR2 SYDVKM, per germline. The DNA of the CDR3 is TGTGCCAGCAGTTTACGGAGCTCCTACGAGCAGTACTTC. Translation: CASSLRSSYEQYF.

The J gene is TRBJ2-1, the V gene TRBV6-1; D is perhaps TRBD2 (6 bases). V lost 2 bases, J lost 3 bases, and 14 bases lay in between. Germline CDR1 and CDR2: MNHNS and SASEGT. This CDR3 spans 16 amino acids. CDR3: CASSEREVTLYNEQFF. CDR3 coding DNA: TGTGCCAGCAGTGAAAGGGAGGTGACACTCTACAATGAGCAGTTCTTC.

The chain couples TRBV9 to TRBJ2-5; possibly TRBD1 for D (6 bases). Trimming removed 2 bases at V and 5 bases at J, with 19 bases between. The CDR3 is made up of 16 amino acids. CDR1 is SGDLS, CDR2 YYNGEE, per germline. The CDR3: CASSVTGTWMEETQYF. The CDR3 region has the DNA TGTGCCAGCAGCGTGACAGGAACATGGATGGAGGAGACCCAGTACTTC.

Comments on this clone: The sample carries other DNA sequences with the same CDR3. CDR3 amino acids: CASSFGPSYEQYF. In DNA, the CDR3 is TGTGCCAGCAGTTTTGGGCCCTCGTACGAGCAGTACTTC. V usage is TRBV27 and J usage is TRBJ2-7, with D hard to call. There are 13 residues in the CDR3. From germline, CDR1 is MNHEY and CDR2 SMNVEV (reference sequence). Trimming shortened V by 3 bases and J by 4 bases, and 10 bases separated the two germline ends.

CDR3 sequence (DNA): TGTGCCAGCAGCTTAACTCTGGAGCAGTACTTC. Amino acid sequence: CASSLTLEQYF. V usage is TRBV11-2 and J usage is TRBJ2-7; D is ambiguous. This CDR3 region has 11 residues. Trimming removed 2 bases at V and 7 bases at J, with 6 bases between. From germline, CDR1 is SGHAT and CDR2 FQNNGV.

The gene calls are TRBV4-1 and TRBJ2-3; 8 bases agree with TRBD2. The germline gives CDR1 MGHRA, CDR2 YSYEKL. Germline trimming cut 0 bases from V and 5 bases from J; bases unmatched to any gene: 4. The CDR3 is made up of 15 amino acids. In DNA, the CDR3 is TGCGCCAGCAGCCAAGATAGCGGGGAGGGAGATACGCAGTATTTT. Its protein is CASSQDSGEGDTQYF.

V gene TRBV7-2 combines with J gene TRBJ2-3; 8 nucleotides match TRBD1. The CDR3 runs to 17 residues. V was pared by 5 bases and J by 0 bases, with 10 bases of the junction left unmatched. Germline lookup yields CDR1 SGHTA and CDR2 FQGNSA. Here the CDR3 reads CASSLKITGGSTDTQYF. CDR3 coding DNA: TGTGCCAGCAGCCTAAAAATTACAGGGGGGAGCACAGATACGCAGTATTTT. Together with reference TRBV7-2 and TRBJ2-3, the CDR3 gives the full variable domain: GAGVSQSPSNKVTEKGKDVELRCDPISGHTALYWYRQSLGQGLEFLIYFQGNSAPDKSGLPSDRFSAERTGGSVSTLTIQRTQQEDSAVYLCASSLKITGGSTDTQYFGPGTRLTVL.

V gene TRBV4-2 combines with J gene TRBJ2-7; TRBD1 matches 12 bases. Germline loops: CDR1 LGHNA, CDR2 YNFKEQ. J was trimmed by 4 bases and V by 4 bases; bases with no gene match: 5. The CDR3 is 15 residues long. CDR3 sequence reads: CASSPTGQGAYEQYF. CDR3 DNA sequence: TGTGCCAGCAGCCCAACGGGACAGGGGGCATACGAGCAGTACTTC.

V gene TRBV6-1 combines with J gene TRBJ2-7; D possibly corresponds to TRBD2 (5 bases). CDR3 length: 13 amino acids. CDR1 is MNHNS and CDR2 is SASEGT in the germline V gene. The V gene lost 8 bases and the J gene lost 0 bases, with 11 bases spanning the gap. CDR3: CASLTTSSYEQYF. The CDR3 DNA is TGTGCCAGCCTTACTACTAGCTCCTACGAGCAGTACTTC.

The chain links TRBV7-9 to TRBJ2-3; perhaps TRBD1 as D (6 bases). CDR1 SEHNR and CDR2 FQNEAQ come from the germline V gene (reference sequence). Trimming removed 5 bases at V and 0 bases at J, with 12 bases between. The CDR3 is made up of 15 amino acids. CDR3 protein: CASSTPDSSTDTQYF. The DNA of the CDR3 is TGTGCCAGCAGCACCCCGGACAGTAGCACAGATACGCAGTATTTT.